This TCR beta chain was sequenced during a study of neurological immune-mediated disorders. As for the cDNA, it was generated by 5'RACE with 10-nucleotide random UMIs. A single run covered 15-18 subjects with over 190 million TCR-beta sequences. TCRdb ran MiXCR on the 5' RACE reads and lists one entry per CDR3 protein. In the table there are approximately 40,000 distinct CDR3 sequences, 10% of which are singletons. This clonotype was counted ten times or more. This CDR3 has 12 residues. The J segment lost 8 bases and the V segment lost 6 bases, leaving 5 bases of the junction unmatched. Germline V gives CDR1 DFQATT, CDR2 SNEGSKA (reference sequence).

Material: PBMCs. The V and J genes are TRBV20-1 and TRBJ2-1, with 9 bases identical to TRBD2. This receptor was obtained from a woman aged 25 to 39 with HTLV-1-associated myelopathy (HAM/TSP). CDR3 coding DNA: TGCAGTGCCGCGGGGGGGTCCGATGAGCAGTTCTTC. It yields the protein CSAAGGSDEQFF.